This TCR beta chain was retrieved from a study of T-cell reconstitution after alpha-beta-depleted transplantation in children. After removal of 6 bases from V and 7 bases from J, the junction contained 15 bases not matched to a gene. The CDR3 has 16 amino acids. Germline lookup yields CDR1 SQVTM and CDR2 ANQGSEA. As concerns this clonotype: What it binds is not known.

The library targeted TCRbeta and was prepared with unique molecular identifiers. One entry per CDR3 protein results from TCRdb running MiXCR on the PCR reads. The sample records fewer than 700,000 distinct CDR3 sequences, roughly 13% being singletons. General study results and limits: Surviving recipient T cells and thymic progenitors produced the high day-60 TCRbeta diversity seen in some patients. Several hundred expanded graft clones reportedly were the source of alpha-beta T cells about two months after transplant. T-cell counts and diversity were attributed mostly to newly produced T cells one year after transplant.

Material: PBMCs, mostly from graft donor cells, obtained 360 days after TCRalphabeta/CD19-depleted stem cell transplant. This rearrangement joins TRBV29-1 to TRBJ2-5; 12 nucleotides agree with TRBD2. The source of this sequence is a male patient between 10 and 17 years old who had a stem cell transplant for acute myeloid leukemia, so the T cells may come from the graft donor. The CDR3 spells CSVPLASGRAVGTQYF. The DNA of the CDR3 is TGCAGCGTCCCTCTCGCTAGCGGGAGGGCCGTAGGGACCCAGTACTTC.